Each of the 27 T cell receptor beta chains below was sequenced from the same sample in a study of T cells after yellow fever vaccination. TCRdb reprocessed the 5' RACE reads via MiXCR and lists one record per CDR3 protein. Among roughly 150,000 distinct CDR3 sequences listed, 6.5% to 8.5% were seen once. Sequenced here: CD4+ T cells sorted from PBMCs, sampled 5 days after the yellow fever booster vaccination. The receptors stem from a man aged 25 to 40 who received the YFV17D yellow fever vaccine.

This clonotype was counted ten times or more. This chain links TRBV20-1 with TRBJ2-1, with 8 positions matching TRBD2. CDR3 length equals 15 residues. CDR1 and CDR2 (germline): DFQATT, SNEGSKA (reference sequence). V trimming: 6 bases; J trimming: 5 bases; junction bases outside the gene matches: 12. The CDR3 reads CSASQIAGLNNEQFF. Here the CDR3 DNA reads TGCAGTGCAAGCCAAATAGCGGGACTAAACAATGAGCAGTTCTTC.

This clonotype came up many times. The chain recombines TRBV4-3 with TRBJ2-5; tentatively, D is TRBD2 (7 bases). The CDR3 loop spans 15 amino acids. Trimming removed 0 bases from V and 5 bases from J, with 13 bases in between. The V gene's germline CDR1 is LGHNA and CDR2 YSLEER. The CDR3 here is CASSQDVGGQETQYF. The CDR3 DNA is TGCGCCAGCAGCCAAGATGTGGGGGGGCAGGAGACCCAGTACTTC.

This clonotype came up a few times. This chain joins TRBV28 and TRBJ1-5, with 8 bases aligning to TRBD1. The CDR3 contains 14 residues. Germline loops: CDR1 MDHEN, CDR2 SYDVKM. V lost 7 bases to trimming and J lost 10 bases; unmatched junction nucleotides: 12. The CDR3, as DNA: TGTGCCAGCACCTCCGGACAGGGTGTTAAACCCCAGCATTTT. Its translation is CASTSGQGVKPQHF.

This clonotype has a count of ten or more. The chain joins TRBV4-3 to TRBJ2-1; possible D gene TRBD2, 6 bases. The CDR3 is 14 amino acids. In germline, CDR1 is LGHNA, CDR2 YSLEER. V lost 2 bases to trimming and J lost 7 bases, with 12 bases between them. CDR3 DNA: TGCGCCAGCAGCCAAATTTATAGCGGAAATGAGCAGTTCTTC. It encodes CASSQIYSGNEQFF.

In its sample, this clonotype was seen many times. The J gene is TRBJ2-7, the V gene TRBV5-1; possible D gene TRBD2, 5 bases. V lost 4 bases and J lost 5, with 19 bases in between. CDR1 is SGHRS and CDR2 is YFSETQ in the germline V gene. The CDR3 loop spans 15 amino acids. CDR3 in amino acids: CASSSGKVSPNEQYF. CDR3 DNA sequence: TGCGCCAGCAGCAGCGGAAAGGTCAGTCCTAACGAGCAGTACTTC.

This clonotype was detected ten times or more. No DNA is shown, since the ends of the CDR3 on it are uncertain; the CDR3 is the one TCRdb lists. V is TRBV2 and J is TRBJ1-1. Germline values: CDR1 SNHLY, CDR2 FYNNEI. The CDR3 totals 15 residues, both ends included. The CDR3 sequence: CASILEGNANTEAFF.

This clonotype was observed at least ten times. The chain is built from TRBV21-1 and TRBJ2-7; TRBD2 is the table's D call, not checked against the DNA. TRBV21-1 is marked as a pseudogene. This CDR3 has 13 residues. The CDR3: CATKTSVQYEQYF. In DNA form, the CDR3 reads TGTGCCACCAAGACTAGCGTACAATACGAGCAGTACTTC.

As regards this clonotype: Since a much larger clone is just one base distant, this may be a read error. The CDR3 bases are TGTGCCAGCAGCTTAGCGACAGACAGACTCCCACATACGCAGTATTTT. As protein: CASSLATDRLPHTQYF. This sequence joins TRBV9 and TRBJ2-3, with D perhaps being TRBD1 or TRBD2 (5 bases each). From germline, CDR1 is SGDLS and CDR2 YYNGEE. V was pared by 4 bases and J by 7 bases, with 22 bases between. The CDR3 covers 16 residues.

This clonotype was counted at least ten times. The V call is TRBV12-3 or TRBV12-4, the J call TRBJ1-2; D not certain. This CDR3 contains 14 residues. Trimming took 8 bases from V and 4 from J, leaving 17 bases between them. CDR3 sequence: CASWGSGRGYGYTF. Written as DNA, the CDR3 is TGTGCCAGCTGGGGAAGCGGGCGGGGCTATGGCTACACCTTC.

This clonotype was counted ten times or more. The genes are TRBV24-1 and TRBJ2-5; D uncertain. CDR1 is KGHDR and CDR2 is SFDVKD in the germline V gene. V lost 3 bases to trimming and J lost 4 bases, with 2 bases between them. The CDR3 has 11 amino acids. The CDR3 DNA reads TGTGCCACCAGTGATAGAGAGACCCAGTACTTC. Protein: CATSDRETQYF.

This clonotype was seen many times. This chain joins TRBV7-3 and TRBJ2-5; 10 nucleotides match TRBD2. This CDR3 contains 15 residues. Germline lookup yields CDR1 SGHTA and CDR2 FQGTGA. The junction had 6 bases not matched to a gene; V was cut back by 4 bases and J by 4 bases. CDR3 sequence reads: CASSWPLAGAETQYF. CDR3 in DNA: TGTGCCAGCAGCTGGCCGCTAGCGGGAGCAGAGACCCAGTACTTC.

The table lists this clonotype with many counts. The chain couples TRBV5-4 to TRBJ2-1; D possibly uses TRBD1 or TRBD2 (5 bases each). The CDR3 is made up of 14 amino acids. CDR1 SGHNT and CDR2 YYREEE come from the germline V gene (reference sequence). V was pared by 2 bases and J by 4 bases, with 10 bases between. This CDR3 is CASSFLGPYNEQFF. In DNA, the CDR3 is TGTGCCAGCAGCTTTTTGGGACCATACAATGAGCAGTTCTTC.

This clonotype showed up many times. Here the CDR3 DNA reads TGTGCCAGCAGCGAGGACTACAATGAGCAGTTCTTC. Its translation: CASSEDYNEQFF. The chain recombines TRBV7-9 with TRBJ2-1; no reliable D call. Germline V gives CDR1 SEHNR, CDR2 FQNEAQ (reference sequence). This CDR3 contains 12 residues. V dropped 5 bases and J dropped 3 bases, with 5 bases sitting between them.

This clonotype has a count of ten or more. The genes are TRBV4-3 and TRBJ2-3, with D possibly being TRBD1 (5 bases). CDR3 length equals 15 residues. The V gene lost 1 base and the J gene lost 2 bases, with 10 bases spanning the gap. Germline assignment: CDR1 LGHNA and CDR2 YSLEER. Here the CDR3 reads CASSQGGSYTDTQYF. Written as DNA, the CDR3 is TGCGCCAGCAGCCAAGGGGGCTCTTACACAGATACGCAGTATTTT.

This clonotype has just a few counts. This sequence joins TRBV5-1 and TRBJ2-5; TRBD2 matches at 8 bases. The V gene end was trimmed by 1 base and the J gene end by 2 bases; junction bases not matched to a gene: 4. The germline V gene has CDR1 SGHRS and CDR2 YFSETQ. The CDR3 length is 15 residues. The CDR3 region is CASSLPLADQETQYF. The CDR3 bases are TGCGCCAGCAGCTTGCCACTAGCGGATCAAGAGACCCAGTACTTC.

This clonotype was seen at least ten times. This chain uses TRBV5-5 with TRBJ2-3; 7 nucleotides line up with TRBD2. This CDR3 has 16 amino acids. V trimming: 2 bases; J trimming: 4 bases; junction bases outside the gene matches: 10. Germline CDR1 SGHKS, CDR2 YYEKEE (reference sequence). The CDR3 region has the DNA TGTGCCAGCAGCTTCCGTGGCGGGAGTGGCGCAGATACGCAGTATTTT. It is translated as CASSFRGGSGADTQYF.

This clonotype was observed at least ten times. The chain links TRBV5-1 to TRBJ2-7; D is possibly TRBD1 (6 bases). Trimming took 0 bases from V and 4 from J, leaving 20 bases between them. Germline-derived CDR1 and CDR2 are SGHRS and YFSETQ. The CDR3 runs to 17 residues. The CDR3 region is CASSLGTQGVMSYEQYF. In DNA form, the CDR3 reads TGCGCCAGCAGCTTGGGCACACAGGGAGTTATGTCGTACGAGCAGTACTTC.

J is TRBJ2-7 and V is TRBV7-9; the D gene is possibly TRBD1 (5 bases). Germline V gene sequence: CDR1 SEHNR, CDR2 FQNEAQ (reference sequence). The CDR3 is 13 amino acids. V gave up 3 bases and J gave up 3 bases, with 9 bases separating them. This chain's CDR3 is CASSLDIFYEQYF. The CDR3 DNA sequence: TGTGCCAGCAGCTTGGACATTTTCTACGAGCAGTACTTC.

The chain combines TRBV20-1 with TRBJ2-1; 8 bases match TRBD1. Losses at the gene ends were 5 bases for V and 4 bases for J; bases not matched to a gene: 13. Per germline, CDR1 DFQATT and CDR2 SNEGSKA (reference sequence). There are 16 residues in the CDR3. CDR3 nucleotides: TGCAGTGCTCTCAGGACAGGGATGAGCCTTTACAATGAGCAGTTCTTC. This translates into CSALRTGMSLYNEQFF.

This clonotype was observed a handful of times. The chain links TRBV7-9 to TRBJ1-1, with D perhaps TRBD1 (5 bases). The CDR3 is 13 residues long. The germline CDR1 and CDR2 sequences are SEHNR and FQNEAQ (reference sequence). V lost 1 base, J lost 6 bases, and 9 bases lay in between. This CDR3 reads CASSLVQGAEAFF. CDR3 nucleotides: TGTGCCAGCAGCTTAGTTCAAGGGGCTGAAGCTTTCTTT.

This clonotype came up many times. The rearrangement uses TRBV10-3 and TRBJ2-5; the D call may be TRBD1 or TRBD2 (7 bases each). Per the germline V gene, CDR1 is ENHRY and CDR2 is SYGVKD. The CDR3 runs to 13 residues. Trimming took off 8 bases at V and 4 bases at J, with 14 bases between the two ends. CDR3 DNA: TGTGCCATCGGGCAGGGGGGGGGAGAGACCCAGTACTTC. Protein product: CAIGQGGGETQYF.

V usage is TRBV20-1 and J usage is TRBJ2-1; D perhaps matches TRBD2 (6 bases). V dropped 6 bases and J dropped 5 bases, with 23 bases sitting between them. CDR1 DFQATT and CDR2 SNEGSKA come from the germline V gene (reference sequence). The CDR3 is 16 residues long. CDR3 protein: CSATRRAGLKHNEQFF. The CDR3 DNA is TGCAGTGCGACTCGGCGGGCGGGACTGAAGCACAATGAGCAGTTCTTC.

This clonotype appeared many times. This chain links TRBV12-3 or TRBV12-4 with TRBJ2-3; D tentatively reads TRBD1 or TRBD2 (5 bases each). V dropped 6 bases and J dropped 5 bases, with 15 bases sitting between them. The CDR3 runs to 14 residues. CDR3 sequence: CASSPRRGGDTQYF. For the CDR3, the DNA is TGTGCCAGCAGCCCTCGGCGTGGGGGAGATACGCAGTATTTT.

The sample holds a few counts of this clonotype. The chain links TRBV15 to TRBJ2-7; D might be TRBD1 or TRBD2, each matching 6 bases. V lost 6 bases and J lost 2, with 14 bases in between. The CDR3 extends over 14 amino acids. Per germline, CDR1 LNHNV and CDR2 YYDKDF (reference sequence). CDR3 loop: CATRSFRGAYEQYF. As DNA, the CDR3 is TGTGCCACCAGGTCCTTTAGGGGGGCCTACGAGCAGTACTTC.

This clonotype was recorded many times. J is TRBJ2-7 and V is TRBV28; TRBD2 might be the D (6 bases). This CDR3 region has 14 residues. In germline, CDR1 is MDHEN, CDR2 SYDVKM. The V gene lost 2 bases and the J gene lost 4 bases, with 12 bases spanning the gap. The CDR3 DNA reads as TGTGCCAGCAGTTTACGGCGGGAACTATACGAGCAGTACTTC. Translated: CASSLRRELYEQYF. Filled out from reference TRBV28 and TRBJ2-7, the complete variable domain reads DVKVTQSSRYLVKRTGEKVFLECVQDMDHENMFWYRQDPGLGLRLIYFSYDVKMKEKGDIPEGYSVSREKKERFSLILESASTNQTSMYLCASSLRRELYEQYFGPGTRLTVT.

This clonotype was counted many times. V is TRBV10-1 and J is TRBJ2-3, with TRBD1 identical over 9 bases. Germline V gene sequence: CDR1 WNHNN, CDR2 SYGVQD (reference sequence). V gave up 6 bases and J gave up 4 bases; unmatched junction bases: 5. This CDR3 has 14 residues. The CDR3 bases are TGCGCCAGCAGGCCGGGACAGGGTTCAGATACGCAGTATTTT. Its protein product is CASRPGQGSDTQYF.

This clonotype was recorded at least ten times. The genes are TRBV5-1 and TRBJ2-3; perhaps TRBD1 as D (5 bases). Deletions cut 9 bases from V and 6 bases from J, with 8 bases between. Germline loops: CDR1 SGHRS, CDR2 YFSETQ. The CDR3 loop spans 10 amino acids. The DNA of the CDR3 is TGCGCCAATCACAGGGATACGCAGTATTTT. Its translation: CANHRDTQYF.